Below, 14 T cell receptor beta chains from the same sample are listed, as sequenced in a study of control samples from healthy donors and cancer patients. Produced via immunoSEQ multiplex PCR; TCRdb's table is partial and in-frame only. This repertoire shows over 40,000 clones, 88% found once; its top ten account for roughly 43%. Sequenced material: PBMCs. These receptor sequences come from a man over 45 with head and neck cancer.

V usage is TRBV10-3 and J usage is TRBJ2-5; TRBD1 matches 7 bases. V was clipped by 0 bases and J by 2 bases; unmatched bases: 3. The CDR3 runs to 15 residues. Germline V gene sequence: CDR1 ENHRY, CDR2 SYGVKD. The CDR3 spells CAISESQGVQETQYF. CDR3 DNA sequence: TGTGCCATCAGTGAGTCGCAGGGGGTACAAGAGACCCAGTACTTC.

In DNA, the CDR3 is TGTGCCAGCAGCCAGGATCTCCCGTCTTTAGAGCAGTACTTC. It is translated as CASSQDLPSLEQYF. The chain uses TRBV3-1 (or the pseudogene TRBV3-2) and TRBJ2-7; D is unclear. Germline V gene data show CDR1 as LGHDT and CDR2 as YNNKEL (reference sequence). V lost 3 bases and J 7 bases, leaving 16 bases between the germline ends. This CDR3 is built from 14 residues.

The chain links TRBV2 to TRBJ1-5; weak D call: TRBD1 (6 bases). V was cut by 4 bases and J by 5 bases, with 12 bases left in between. CDR3 length: 14 residues. Germline lookup yields CDR1 SNHLY and CDR2 FYNNEI. This CDR3 is CASSATGGHQPQHF. The DNA of the CDR3 is TGTGCCAGCAGTGCCACGGGGGGCCATCAGCCCCAGCATTTT.

This rearrangement joins TRBV30 to TRBJ1-1, with D uncertain. V was cut by 2 bases and J by 3 bases, with 10 bases left in between. The CDR3 consists of 13 residues. Germline CDR1 is GTSNPN and CDR2 is SVGIG (reference sequence). The CDR3 reads CAWSLGSDTEAFF. The CDR3 nucleotides are TGTGCCTGGAGTCTCGGCTCTGACACTGAAGCTTTCTTT.

This rearrangement joins TRBV19 to TRBJ1-3; D might be TRBD1 (6 bases). The germline V gene has CDR1 LNHDA and CDR2 SQIVND (reference sequence). This CDR3 contains 14 residues. The ends were cut back, 8 bases at V and 5 bases at J, with 16 bases in the middle. CDR3 in DNA: TGTGCCAGTGCAATCCGGGACATACGAAACACCATATATTTT. It translates to CASAIRDIRNTIYF.

This chain's CDR3 is CASSLGWAEKLFF. The CDR3 DNA reads as TGTGCCAGCAGCTTAGGCTGGGCTGAAAAACTGTTTTTT. The V gene is TRBV7-2, the J gene TRBJ1-4; no firm D call. The V gene's germline CDR1 is SGHTA and CDR2 FQGNSA. CDR3 length: 13 residues. V gave up 1 base and J gave up 7 bases, with 7 bases separating them. Looking up the rest from reference TRBV7-2 and TRBJ1-4 gives the full variable domain: GAGVSQSPSNKVTEKGKDVELRCDPISGHTALYWYRQSLGQGLEFLIYFQGNSAPDKSGLPSDRFSAERTGGSVSTLTIQRTQQEDSAVYLCASSLGWAEKLFFGSGTQLSVL.

This chain connects TRBV7-9 to TRBJ2-3, with D maybe TRBD2 (6 bases). CDR1 and CDR2 from the germline V gene are SEHNR and FQNEAQ (reference sequence). CDR3 length equals 15 residues. V lost 1 base, J lost 2 bases, and 10 bases lay in between. The CDR3 here is CASSLGGNPTDTQYF. CDR3 DNA sequence: TGTGCCAGCAGCTTAGGCGGGAACCCCACAGATACGCAGTATTTT.

The J gene is TRBJ2-3, the V gene TRBV5-6, with TRBD1 matching 7 bases. The V segment lost 8 bases and the J segment 0 bases; nucleotides outside the gene matches: 3. The CDR3 is 13 residues long. Germline V gene lookup returns CDR1 SGHDT and CDR2 YYEEEE. CDR3 in amino acids: CASTQGSTDTQYF. In DNA, the CDR3 is TGTGCCAGTACACAGGGGAGCACAGATACGCAGTATTTT.

V is TRBV28 and J is TRBJ2-5, with D possibly TRBD2 on 5 matching bases. The germline CDR1 and CDR2 sequences are MDHEN and SYDVKM. CDR3 size: 13 residues. V was trimmed by 8 bases and J by 3 bases, leaving 13 bases between them. This CDR3 reads CASGNGGKETQYF. As DNA, the CDR3 is TGTGCCAGCGGAAATGGAGGTAAAGAGACCCAGTACTTC.

The V call is TRBV6-2 or TRBV6-3, the J call TRBJ2-5, with D possibly TRBD2 on 6 matching bases. Trimming removed 6 bases at V and 5 bases at J, with 22 bases between. CDR3 length: 16 amino acids. Per the germline V gene, CDR1 is MNHEY and CDR2 is SVGEGT. The CDR3 region has the DNA TGTGCCAGCAGGCCTGCGGGGTTTAGCGCCTTTGAGACCCAGTACTTC. This codes for CASRPAGFSAFETQYF.

J is TRBJ2-3 and V is TRBV4-3; 10 nucleotides match TRBD2. The CDR3 extends over 20 amino acids. Trimming removed 1 base from V and 6 bases from J; junction bases left unmatched: 19. The germline V gene has CDR1 LGHNA and CDR2 YSLEER. The CDR3 protein is CASSQGVSSASGGVQDTQYF. The DNA of the CDR3 is TGCGCCAGCAGCCAAGGGGTATCCTCGGCTAGCGGGGGAGTCCAGGATACGCAGTATTTT.

The rearrangement uses TRBV7-2 and TRBJ1-1; the D is unclear. This CDR3 is 12 amino acids long. Germline CDR1 is SGHTA and CDR2 is FQGNSA. Trimming stripped 6 bases from V and 7 bases from J, with 12 bases between. CDR3 sequence (DNA): TGTGCCAGCAGACGAGCAGGAGGTGAAGCTTTCTTT. The encoded protein is CASRRAGGEAFF.

The DNA of the CDR3 is TGTGCCAGCTCTCTCCGGGACAGCACAGATACGCAGTATTTT. It yields the protein CASSLRDSTDTQYF. This chain links TRBV18 with TRBJ2-3; D possibly uses TRBD1 or TRBD2 (5 bases each). Germline V gene sequence: CDR1 KGHSH, CDR2 LQKENI. This CDR3 is 14 amino acids long. Trimming left V 6 bases short and J 0 bases short, with 10 bases between.

The chain employs TRBV7-2 and TRBJ2-7; D is uncertain. Germline loops: CDR1 SGHTA, CDR2 FQGNSA. Trimming took off 3 bases at V and 0 bases at J, with 12 bases between the two ends. This CDR3 has 15 amino acids. This chain's CDR3 is CASSFSIGSSYEQYF. The DNA for the CDR3 is TGTGCCAGCAGCTTCTCAATCGGTAGCTCCTACGAGCAGTACTTC.